This entry lists 23 T cell receptor beta chains sequenced from one sample in a study of shared clonotypes between healthy human individuals. Only in-frame clones appear in the TCRdb table, and some are missing; sequencing was by immunoSEQ multiplex PCR. The sample has under 350,000 clones, about nine tenths seen once; the top ten hold roughly 16%. The specimen sequenced was memory CD8+ T cells sorted from blood. Regarding subset: CD45RO+ cells pooled with CCR7-negative TemRA cells. These receptors came from a man younger than 30 in good health.

This rearrangement joins TRBV5-1 to TRBJ2-5; D may be TRBD1 or TRBD2 (6 bases each). The CDR3 runs to 15 residues. CDR1 is SGHRS, CDR2 YFSETQ, per germline. The V gene lost 2 bases and the J gene lost 4 bases, with 15 bases spanning the gap. CDR3 sequence reads: CASSLGGITGETQYF. The CDR3, as DNA: TGCGCCAGCAGCTTAGGGGGGATCACCGGAGAGACCCAGTACTTC.

This chain connects TRBV30 to TRBJ2-7; 7 nucleotides align to TRBD2. This CDR3 has 12 residues. V lost 3 bases and J lost 3; bases outside the gene matches: 2. Germline assignment: CDR1 GTSNPN and CDR2 SVGIG (reference sequence). The CDR3, as DNA: TGTGCCTGGAGACTAGCGAACTACGAGCAGTACTTC. Protein product: CAWRLANYEQYF.

This chain links TRBV6-1 with TRBJ2-7; D tentatively reads TRBD1 or TRBD2 (5 bases each). The CDR3 is 14 amino acids. The germline V gene has CDR1 MNHNS and CDR2 SASEGT. The ends were cut back, 7 bases at V and 4 bases at J, with 17 bases in the middle. The CDR3 DNA reads as TGTGCCAGCACTATCTCCCGGGACGGTTACGAGCAGTACTTC. Amino acid sequence: CASTISRDGYEQYF.

This chain connects TRBV4-1 to TRBJ2-1, with a possible D match to TRBD1 (6 bases). Trimming removed 4 bases at V and 0 bases at J, with 16 bases between. The V gene's germline CDR1 is MGHRA and CDR2 YSYEKL. This CDR3 spans 17 amino acids. Here the CDR3 reads CASSRAGAPSSYNEQFF. The DNA for the CDR3 is TGCGCCAGCAGCCGGGCAGGGGCGCCCAGCTCCTACAATGAGCAGTTCTTC.

V is TRBV2 and J is TRBJ2-7; 8 bases are shared with TRBD1. V gave up 10 bases and J gave up 2 bases; unmatched junction bases: 13. Germline CDR1 and CDR2: SNHLY and FYNNEI. CDR3 length: 15 residues. CDR3 DNA: TGTGCCACCCAGATAAGGACAGGGAACCCCTACGAGCAGTACTTC. It yields the protein CATQIRTGNPYEQYF. Full variable domain (rest looked up from reference TRBV2 and TRBJ2-7): EPEVTQTPSHQVTQMGQEVILRCVPISNHLYFYWYRQILGQKVEFLVSFYNNEISEKSEIFDDQFSVERPDGSNFTLKIRSTKLEDSAMYFCATQIRTGNPYEQYFGPGTRLTVT.

The genes are TRBV7-8 and TRBJ2-7; 8 bases are shared with TRBD1. The J segment lost 7 bases and the V segment lost 3 bases, leaving 11 bases of the junction unmatched. CDR1 and CDR2 from the germline V gene are SGHVS and FQNEAQ. The CDR3 contains 15 residues. Here the CDR3 DNA reads TGTGCCAGCAGCTTTCTGGGACAGGTGAGGAAGGAGCAGTACTTC. Its protein product is CASSFLGQVRKEQYF.

The genes are TRBV4-1 and TRBJ1-1, with D hard to call. This CDR3 is 15 amino acids long. The germline gives CDR1 MGHRA, CDR2 YSYEKL. The V end lost 1 base, the J end lost 3 bases, and 12 bases lay between the germline ends. CDR3 in DNA: TGCGCCAGCAGCCAAGTGGAGGGTTGGGACACTGAAGCTTTCTTT. Amino acids: CASSQVEGWDTEAFF.

The chain carries TRBV6-5 and TRBJ2-7; D is possibly TRBD2 (5 bases). V lost 1 base, J lost 5 bases, and 15 bases lay in between. From germline, CDR1 is MNHEY and CDR2 SVGAGI. CDR3 size: 15 residues. Written as DNA, the CDR3 is TGTGCCAGCAGTTACTTATCGGCTCTAGCCAACGAGCAGTACTTC. Residues: CASSYLSALANEQYF.

The chain has TRBV6-1 and TRBJ2-2, with D perhaps TRBD2 (5 bases). The germline V and J ends were trimmed by 6 bases and 4 bases, with 12 bases remaining between them. Germline CDR1 reads MNHNS; CDR2 reads SASEGT. CDR3 length: 14 residues. Written as DNA, the CDR3 is TGTGCCAGCAGATATCTAGAGGGCACCGGGGAGCTGTTTTTT. As protein: CASRYLEGTGELFF.

The chain carries TRBV6-5 and TRBJ2-1; D possibly corresponds to TRBD2 (6 bases). Germline CDR1 and CDR2: MNHEY and SVGAGI. The CDR3 sequence is 13 residues long. For the CDR3, the DNA is TGTGGGACCAGGGCGGGGTCCTACAATGAGCAGTTCTTC. Translated, it gives CGTRAGSYNEQFF.

This chain links TRBV16 with TRBJ2-3; D is perhaps TRBD1 (6 bases). The CDR3 has 15 residues. Germline CDR1 is KGHSY and CDR2 is FQNENV. V lost 0 bases, J lost 6 bases, and 13 bases lay in between. The CDR3 here is CASSQSRGFMDTQYF. The CDR3 region has the DNA TGTGCCAGCAGCCAATCGAGGGGGTTTATGGATACGCAGTATTTT.

The gene calls are TRBV30 and TRBJ2-3, with D possibly being TRBD2 (7 bases). The germline V and J ends were trimmed by 2 bases and 2 bases, with 17 bases remaining between them. Germline CDR1 and CDR2: GTSNPN and SVGIG (reference sequence). This CDR3 contains 16 residues. The CDR3 sequence: CAWSSGASGFTDTQYF. The CDR3 DNA sequence: TGTGCCTGGAGTTCGGGGGCTAGCGGATTCACAGATACGCAGTATTTT.

The V call is TRBV28, the J call TRBJ2-7, with D perhaps given as TRBD1 or TRBD2 (5 bases each). Trimming took off 6 bases at V and 0 bases at J, with 15 bases between the two ends. Germline CDR1 reads MDHEN; CDR2 reads SYDVKM. This CDR3 region has 15 residues. The CDR3 region has the DNA TGTGCCAGCAGGGCAGGGCCTGGGAGCTCCTACGAGCAGTACTTC. Its protein is CASRAGPGSSYEQYF.

This chain joins TRBV18 and TRBJ1-2, with a possible D match to TRBD1 (5 bases). The CDR3 contains 15 residues. V lost 2 bases to trimming and J lost 0 bases, with 10 bases between them. Germline V gene lookup returns CDR1 KGHSH and CDR2 LQKENI. In DNA, the CDR3 is TGTGCCAGCTCACCAACGACAGACCCTAACTATGGCTACACCTTC. It translates to CASSPTTDPNYGYTF.

V gene TRBV7-9 combines with J gene TRBJ2-7; 10 nucleotides line up with TRBD1. Looked up from germline, CDR1 is SEHNR and CDR2 is FQNEAQ (reference sequence). The CDR3 consists of 16 residues. With 8 bases clipped from V and 0 bases from J, the junction kept 10 bases outside the gene matches. CDR3 protein: CASLLATGGVSYEQYF. The CDR3 DNA reads TGTGCCAGCCTACTAGCGACAGGGGGCGTCTCCTACGAGCAGTACTTC.

The chain couples TRBV2 to TRBJ2-7; 11 bases line up with TRBD2. This CDR3 contains 14 residues. With 6 bases clipped from V and 4 bases from J, the junction kept 5 bases outside the gene matches. CDR1 SNHLY and CDR2 FYNNEI come from the germline V gene. The CDR3, as DNA: TGTGCCAGCAGCCCACTAGCGGGGGAATACGAGCAGTACTTC. Its protein is CASSPLAGEYEQYF.

On this clone itself: Other DNA sequences in this specimen translate into the identical CDR3. The chain employs TRBV5-1 and TRBJ2-7, with 7 bases lining up with TRBD1. CDR3 size: 13 residues. Looked up from germline, CDR1 is SGHRS and CDR2 is YFSETQ. Losses at the gene ends were 3 bases for V and 2 bases for J; bases not matched to a gene: 2. The CDR3 sequence: CASSSTGAYEQYF. The CDR3 DNA reads TGCGCCAGCAGCTCAACAGGGGCCTACGAGCAGTACTTC. Full variable domain (remainder filled in from reference TRBV5-1 and TRBJ2-7): KAGVTQTPRYLIKTRGQQVTLSCSPISGHRSVSWYQQTPGQGLQFLFEYFSETQRNKGNFPGRFSGRQFSNSRSEMNVSTLELGDSALYLCASSSTGAYEQYFGPGTRLTVT.

This chain links TRBV7-2 with TRBJ2-4; D remains unclear. The germline V and J ends were trimmed by 5 bases and 5 bases, with 7 bases remaining between them. This CDR3 has 12 residues. CDR1 and CDR2 (germline): SGHTA, FQGNSA. Here the CDR3 DNA reads TGTGCCAGCAGCCACGATGAAAACATTCAGTACTTC. It specifies CASSHDENIQYF.

This chain connects TRBV4-1 to TRBJ1-2; D might be TRBD1 (5 bases). V lost 0 bases and J 2 bases, leaving 10 bases between the germline ends. This CDR3 region has 15 residues. The germline CDR1 and CDR2 sequences are MGHRA and YSYEKL. The DNA for the CDR3 is TGCGCCAGCAGCCAAGAGAGGGGAGTGAACTATGGCTACACCTTC. Translated: CASSQERGVNYGYTF.

The chain is built from TRBV28 and TRBJ2-1; perhaps D is TRBD1 or TRBD2 (5 bases each). This CDR3 contains 14 residues. V was trimmed by 5 bases and J by 4 bases, leaving 12 bases between them. The germline V gene encodes CDR1 MDHEN and CDR2 SYDVKM. In DNA form, the CDR3 reads TGTGCCAGCAGTACCGGGACGGCTTACAATGAGCAGTTCTTC. As protein: CASSTGTAYNEQFF.

This chain uses TRBV7-8 with TRBJ2-3; the D is unclear. Germline assignment: CDR1 SGHVS and CDR2 FQNEAQ. CDR3 size: 16 residues. Trimming left V 0 bases short and J 2 bases short, with 12 bases between. Here the CDR3 DNA reads TGTGCCAGCAGCTTAGCGCTCAGCCCCTACACAGATACGCAGTATTTT. Its translation: CASSLALSPYTDTQYF.

This chain connects TRBV25-1 to TRBJ2-3; TRBD2 aligns across 7 bases. The junction had 9 bases not matched to a gene; V was cut back by 1 base and J by 11 bases. This CDR3 spans 14 amino acids. The germline V gene encodes CDR1 MGHDK and CDR2 SYGVNS. As DNA, the CDR3 is TGTGCCAGCAGTGAATCGGGGGGTGCAGCGATGCAGTATTTT. Translated, it gives CASSESGGAAMQYF.

In its sample, this clone was seen a few times. V is TRBV27 and J is TRBJ2-1; TRBD2 aligns across 8 bases. V was pared by 6 bases and J by 7 bases, with 14 bases of the junction left unmatched. The CDR3 runs 16 residues. Germline V gene data show CDR1 as MNHEY and CDR2 as SMNVEV (reference sequence). The CDR3 reads CASRGGLVSGKNEQFF. The CDR3 bases are TGTGCCAGCAGAGGGGGTTTAGTTAGCGGGAAAAATGAGCAGTTCTTC.